The clone carrying this T cell receptor (beta chain) was seen more than once but under ten times. This record belongs to a study of CD8 T cells in ankylosing spondylitis. The CDR3 is made up of 12 amino acids. Germline CDR1 and CDR2: DFQATT and SNEGSKA (reference sequence). With 6 bases removed from V and 5 bases from J, the gap between germline ends came to 13 bases. TCRdb independently ran MiXCR on the 5' RACE reads; one entry per CDR3 protein. Of 240,000 or so distinct CDR3 sequences in the sample, less than 10% are singletons; the top ten hold 6.5% to 7%. This clonotype originated in a male donor with ankylosing spondylitis or in good health (not recorded which). The V call is TRBV20-1, the J call TRBJ1-2, with no clear D. The sample comprised blood, either unsorted or a sorted T cell fraction (not recorded which). CDR3 protein: CSASPLQYGYTF. In DNA form, the CDR3 reads TGCAGTGCCTCGCCCCTACAATATGGCTACACCTTC.